One sample yielded the 9 T cell receptor beta chains listed below, sequenced in a study of beta chain features in type 1 diabetes. Notes on the study in general: Type 1 diabetes patients had moderately but significantly shorter TCRB CDR3s in all four CD4+ subsets.

The antigens these receptors bind are not known. Reverse transcribing all isolated RNA meant expressed TCRB transcripts were sequenced. TCRdb's copy holds only in-frame clones and misses some; the assay was immunoSEQ multiplex PCR. The sample has hundreds of thousands of clones; 11% to 15% are singletons. Material for sequencing was naive CD4+ T cells from blood. These TCRs come from a man between 18 and 35 years old with type 1 diabetes.

This clone has more than one count but fewer than ten. The rearrangement links TRBV12-5 to TRBJ2-1, with 7 bases identical to TRBD2. The germline V gene encodes CDR1 LGHNT and CDR2 FRNRAP. The junction had 15 bases not matched to a gene; V was cut back by 0 bases and J by 4 bases. The CDR3 has 19 amino acids. The CDR3 DNA follows: TGTGCTAGTGGTTTGGTCAGAACCCTCAGACTAGCACCTTACAATGAGCAGTTCTTC. As protein: CASGLVRTLRLAPYNEQFF.

This clone has a handful of counts. The sample holds other DNA sequences that translate to the same CDR3. V gene TRBV30 combines with J gene TRBJ2-3; tentatively, D is TRBD2 (5 bases). The CDR3 covers 12 residues. V shed 2 bases and J shed 4 bases, with 7 bases lying between them. Germline V CDR1 and CDR2: GTSNPN, SVGIG (reference sequence). The CDR3 spells CAWSRGADTQYF. In DNA form, the CDR3 reads TGTGCCTGGAGTCGGGGTGCAGATACGCAGTATTTT.

V is TRBV12-5 and J is TRBJ2-7; D may be TRBD2 (6 bases). V was pared by 4 bases and J by 2 bases, with 18 bases between. CDR1 and CDR2 from the germline V gene are LGHNT and FRNRAP. The CDR3 loop spans 16 amino acids. In nucleotides, the CDR3 is TGTGCTAGTGGTTCCCCAACCTGGGGGGAAGCCTACGAGCAGTACTTC. It translates to CASGSPTWGEAYEQYF.

This clone was counted many times. The chain employs TRBV28 and TRBJ2-2; D ambiguous. Trimming took off 5 bases at V and 5 bases at J, with 9 bases between the two ends. This CDR3 region has 13 residues. The germline V gene encodes CDR1 MDHEN and CDR2 SYDVKM. The DNA of the CDR3 is TGTGCCAGCAGTCCGCCTCGTACCGGGGAGCTGTTTTTT. Translating it yields CASSPPRTGELFF.

This chain uses TRBV4-3 with TRBJ1-1, with 9 bases identical to TRBD1. The CDR3 consists of 14 residues. CDR1 LGHNA and CDR2 YSLEER come from the germline V gene. V shed 4 bases and J 4 bases; nucleotides not matched to a gene: 4. CDR3 nucleotides: TGCGCCAGCAGCCCACAGGGGGCCATCACTGAAGCTTTCTTT. This codes for CASSPQGAITEAFF.

The chain joins TRBV7-2 to TRBJ1-2; D is ambiguous. The CDR3 sequence is 13 residues long. CDR1 SGHTA and CDR2 FQGNSA come from the germline V gene. V lost 5 bases and J 2 bases, leaving 9 bases between the germline ends. CDR3 DNA: TGTGCCAGCAGCCCGGGTGAGAACTATGGCTACACCTTC. Translating it yields CASSPGENYGYTF.

The rearrangement links TRBV7-2 to TRBJ2-5; D unresolved. CDR1 and CDR2 (germline): SGHTA, FQGNSA. The CDR3 covers 11 residues. The V end was cut by 3 bases, the J end by 5 bases, with 4 bases between. CDR3 loop: CASSFFETQYF. In DNA, the CDR3 is TGTGCCAGCAGCTTTTTTGAGACCCAGTACTTC.

This clone was seen more than once but under ten times. The chain combines TRBV6-6 with TRBJ2-4; TRBD1 agrees at 7 bases. This CDR3 contains 12 residues. V lost 1 base, J lost 16 bases, and 7 bases stayed unmatched. Germline V lookup: CDR1 MNHNY, CDR2 SVGAGI (reference sequence). The CDR3 nucleotides read TGTGCCAGCAGTTACTTTCCGGGACAGTTTTACTTC. Translation: CASSYFPGQFYF.

The chain has TRBV13 and TRBJ1-5; 7 bases align to TRBD1. The V and J ends lost 3 bases and 2 bases, in that order; junction bases with no gene match: 1. Germline-derived CDR1 and CDR2 are PRHDT and FYEKMQ (reference sequence). This CDR3 spans 14 amino acids. CDR3 sequence (DNA): TGTGCCAGCAGCTTGGGACAGCGCAATCAGCCCCAGCATTTT. Protein: CASSLGQRNQPQHF.